The 11 T cell receptor beta chains listed next were all sequenced from one sample in a study of blood T cells in healthy people across ages. Together with a sample-barcoded 5' primer, a J-beta primer mix was included in a second PCR lasting roughly 6 to 12 cycles. One entry per CDR3 protein results from TCRdb running MiXCR on the 5' RACE reads. Found here are about 1.4 million distinct CDR3 sequences, approximately 60% of them singletons; the top ten hold under 8.5%. Sequencing was done on a sample of blood. The receptors shown here come from a man aged 18 to 30 in good health.

The rearrangement uses TRBV10-2 and TRBJ1-5; D uncertain. The germline V and J ends were trimmed by 2 bases and 0 bases, with 8 bases remaining between them. This CDR3 contains 15 residues. The germline V gene has CDR1 WSHSY and CDR2 SAAADI. CDR3 protein: CASSEREDSNQPQHF. CDR3 bases: TGCGCCAGCAGTGAGCGAGAGGATAGCAATCAGCCCCAGCATTTT.

This chain joins TRBV4-1 and TRBJ2-3; D is ambiguous. The germline gives CDR1 MGHRA, CDR2 YSYEKL. CDR3 size: 16 residues. Trimming shortened V by 6 bases and J by 1 base, and 17 bases separated the two germline ends. The CDR3 reads CASRTPGRGGTDTQYF. The CDR3 DNA reads as TGCGCCAGCAGAACACCGGGCCGTGGGGGCACAGATACGCAGTATTTT.

This clonotype was detected ten times or more. V usage is TRBV28 and J usage is TRBJ2-7; no firm D call. Looked up from germline, CDR1 is MDHEN and CDR2 is SYDVKM. The CDR3 has 11 residues. Trimming took 5 bases from V and 3 from J, leaving 5 bases between them. For the CDR3, the DNA is TGTGCCAGCAGTCCTCACTACGAGCAGTACTTC. This codes for CASSPHYEQYF.

V and J are TRBV20-1 and TRBJ2-1, with D perhaps TRBD2 (6 bases). Germline CDR1 is DFQATT and CDR2 is SNEGSKA (reference sequence). The length of the CDR3 is 13 residues. Trimming left V 5 bases short and J 4 bases short, with 12 bases between. CDR3 protein: CSAPGTLYNEQFF. Here the CDR3 DNA reads TGCAGTGCTCCCGGGACTCTATACAATGAGCAGTTCTTC.

This chain uses TRBV6-6 with TRBJ2-7, with D possibly called TRBD1 or TRBD2 (5 bases each). The V and J ends lost 6 bases and 3 bases respectively, with 18 bases between them. This CDR3 is built from 15 residues. The germline V gene encodes CDR1 MNHNY and CDR2 SVGAGI (reference sequence). Here the CDR3 DNA reads TGTGCCAGCAGACGCCAGGGAGTAGGGGACTACGAGCAGTACTTC. It encodes CASRRQGVGDYEQYF.

The V call is TRBV12-3 or TRBV12-4, the J call TRBJ1-2; 8 bases line up with TRBD1. V lost 5 bases to trimming and J lost 8 bases; unmatched junction nucleotides: 13. This CDR3 has 15 residues. CDR3 protein: CASSPSPGGAEGYTF. CDR3 nucleotide sequence: TGTGCCAGCAGTCCATCTCCAGGGGGCGCGGAGGGCTACACCTTC.

Concerning this clonotype itself: Compared with germline, one end of the junction differs, possibly owing to a read error. The V call is TRBV28, the J call TRBJ2-7; D is perhaps TRBD1 or TRBD2 (5 bases each). The DNA end is a closer match to TRBJ2-5, so the J assignment may be wrong. The CDR3 spans 15 residues. The germline V gene has CDR1 MDHEN and CDR2 SYDVKM. The CDR3 is CAGSPLSGGTETQYF. The DNA for the CDR3 is TGTGCCGGCAGTCCCCTGAGTGGGGGAACGGAGACCCAGTACTTC.

The chain carries TRBV13 and TRBJ2-3; D perhaps matches TRBD2 (6 bases). Trimming left V 8 bases short and J 5 bases short, with 8 bases between. Germline assignment: CDR1 PRHDT and CDR2 FYEKMQ (reference sequence). CDR3 length: 11 residues. Here the CDR3 reads CASQGGDTQYF. The DNA of the CDR3 is TGTGCCAGCCAGGGAGGAGATACGCAGTATTTT.

This clonotype has a handful of counts. This chain connects TRBV7-2 to TRBJ2-5; maybe TRBD2 (6 bases). Trimming took 3 bases from V and 5 from J, leaving 16 bases between them. Germline V gives CDR1 SGHTA, CDR2 FQGNSA. This CDR3 spans 15 amino acids. In DNA, the CDR3 is TGTGCCAGCAGCTTGCCGGGAGTAGTTCCGGAGACCCAGTACTTC. Encoded protein: CASSLPGVVPETQYF.

This rearrangement joins TRBV25-1 to TRBJ1-4; D is ambiguous. The V gene's germline CDR1 is MGHDK and CDR2 SYGVNS. This CDR3 has 13 amino acids. V was shortened by 0 bases and J by 6 bases, with 5 bases between the two germline ends. CDR3 nucleotide sequence: TGTGCCAGCAGTGAATATGGGGATGAAAAACTGTTTTTT. It specifies CASSEYGDEKLFF.

This clonotype was picked up a small number of times. This rearrangement joins TRBV10-3 to TRBJ2-4, with D maybe TRBD1 (6 bases). The CDR3 length is 12 residues. The V end lost 4 bases, the J end lost 13 bases, and 14 bases lay between the germline ends. In germline, CDR1 is ENHRY, CDR2 SYGVKD. This CDR3 reads CAISAQGYEQYF. The CDR3 DNA is TGTGCCATCAGTGCACAGGGTTATGAGCAGTACTTC.